Presented here are 14 T cell receptor beta chains from one specimen sequenced in a study of beta chain features in type 1 diabetes. The investigators reverse transcribed all of the isolated RNA, so they sequenced expressed TCRB transcripts. Clones were sequenced by immunoSEQ multiplex PCR, and TCRdb holds only the in-frame ones, with some missing. The table lists under 350,000 clones, 8% of them singletons, with about 0.93% in the top ten. Sample: central memory CD4+ T cells from blood. The receptors shown here come from a young woman in good health.

This clone was detected only a few times. The rearrangement links TRBV5-1 to TRBJ2-1; 9 bases fit TRBD1. There are 18 residues in the CDR3. Per germline, CDR1 SGHRS and CDR2 YFSETQ. Losses at the gene ends were 7 bases for V and 2 bases for J; bases not matched to a gene: 16. CDR3 region: CASRPGQGSYLTYNEQFF. CDR3 bases: TGCGCCAGCCGGCCGGGACAGGGATCCTACTTGACCTACAATGAGCAGTTCTTC.

In this sample, this clone turned up a few times. The chain has TRBV2 and TRBJ2-7; 7 nucleotides agree with TRBD1. The CDR3 covers 16 residues. V gave up 5 bases and J gave up 4 bases; unmatched junction bases: 14. CDR1 is SNHLY, CDR2 FYNNEI, per germline. The CDR3, as DNA: TGTGCCAGCAGTTTCCCATCGACAGGGACCAGTTACGAGCAGTACTTC. It codes for CASSFPSTGTSYEQYF.

This clone was counted only a few times. The chain is built from TRBV27 and TRBJ2-3; no reliable D call. The CDR3 has 14 residues. Germline CDR1 and CDR2: MNHEY and SMNVEV (reference sequence). V was shortened by 3 bases and J by 6 bases, with 13 bases between the two germline ends. The CDR3: CASSLGQSIDTQYF. The CDR3 DNA reads TGTGCCAGCAGTTTGGGCCAGTCTATCGATACGCAGTATTTT.

This rearrangement joins TRBV7-9 to TRBJ1-4; D may be TRBD1 (6 bases). The V gene's germline CDR1 is SEHNR and CDR2 FQNEAQ (reference sequence). The length of the CDR3 is 15 residues. Trimming shortened V by 6 bases and J by 8 bases, and 19 bases separated the two germline ends. CDR3 in amino acids: CASRYGLGGGEKLFF. Here the CDR3 DNA reads TGTGCCAGCAGATACGGGCTTGGGGGCGGCGAAAAACTGTTTTTT.

The rearrangement uses TRBV4-2 and TRBJ2-7; either TRBD1 or TRBD2 may fit D (5 bases each). Germline CDR1 is LGHNA and CDR2 is YNFKEQ. The CDR3 has 15 amino acids. V lost 1 base and J lost 7, with 17 bases in between. CDR3 in DNA: TGTGCCAGCAGCCAAGTCCAGGGCAGGCGGACTGAGCAGTACTTC. The encoded protein is CASSQVQGRRTEQYF.

The chain uses TRBV2 and TRBJ2-3; 12 bases map to TRBD2. Germline V gene lookup returns CDR1 SNHLY and CDR2 FYNNEI. The ends lost 1 base at V and 3 bases at J; junction bases unmatched: 8. This CDR3 contains 18 residues. Here the CDR3 reads CASSEDYPSGGETDTQYF. CDR3 sequence (DNA): TGTGCCAGCAGTGAAGATTATCCTAGCGGGGGGGAAACAGATACGCAGTATTTT.

The chain is built from TRBV7-2 and TRBJ2-3, with D perhaps matching TRBD2 (6 bases). Trimming took off 6 bases at V and 2 bases at J, with 12 bases between the two ends. CDR3 length: 14 amino acids. The germline V gene encodes CDR1 SGHTA and CDR2 FQGNSA. The CDR3 region has the DNA TGTGCCAGCAGTAGCGGCCATTCCACAGATACGCAGTATTTT. Translating it yields CASSSGHSTDTQYF.

This clone came up a few times. This sequence joins TRBV4-3 and TRBJ1-3; possibly TRBD1 for D (5 bases). CDR1 is LGHNA and CDR2 is YSLEER in the germline V gene. CDR3 length equals 15 residues. Between the trimmed V and J ends, which lost 2 bases and 2 bases, there was a span of 10 bases. The CDR3 loop reads CASSQQSRAGNTIYF. The DNA of the CDR3 is TGCGCCAGCAGCCAACAATCCAGGGCTGGAAACACCATATATTTT.

This clone was counted only a few times. V is TRBV5-1 and J is TRBJ2-1, with 7 nucleotides matching TRBD2. From germline, CDR1 is SGHRS and CDR2 YFSETQ. The ends lost 0 bases at V and 6 bases at J; junction bases unmatched: 9. The CDR3 is 16 amino acids. This CDR3 reads CASSLVPSGVVNEQFF. CDR3 sequence (DNA): TGCGCCAGCAGCTTGGTACCTAGCGGAGTGGTCAATGAGCAGTTCTTC.

CDR3 sequence (DNA): TGCGCCAGCAGCCAAGAACAGACAGTTAACTATGGCTACACCTTC. It is translated as CASSQEQTVNYGYTF. J is TRBJ1-2 and V is TRBV4-1, with D maybe TRBD1 (5 bases). The germline CDR1 and CDR2 sequences are MGHRA and YSYEKL. V dropped 0 bases and J dropped 1 base, with 9 bases sitting between them. The CDR3 totals 15 residues.

The chain has TRBV2 and TRBJ1-1; TRBD1 aligns across 8 bases. Germline CDR1 reads SNHLY; CDR2 reads FYNNEI. The V gene end was trimmed by 2 bases and the J gene end by 4 bases; junction bases not matched to a gene: 3. The CDR3 sequence is 14 residues long. The CDR3 protein is CASSEQGASTEAFF. The CDR3 nucleotides read TGTGCCAGCAGTGAACAGGGGGCCAGCACTGAAGCTTTCTTT.

This clone was counted between two and nine times. V is TRBV2 and J is TRBJ1-2, with 10 bases matching TRBD1. Unmatched junction bases numbered 6, after V lost 4 bases and J lost 4 bases. The germline gives CDR1 SNHLY, CDR2 FYNNEI. The CDR3 is 15 amino acids. The CDR3 reads CASSVGGQGSYGYTF. CDR3 nucleotide sequence: TGTGCCAGCAGTGTGGGGGGACAGGGGAGCTATGGCTACACCTTC.

This clone was seen more than once but under ten times. The chain carries TRBV7-2 and TRBJ2-1; a weak D match, TRBD2 (6 bases). This CDR3 is built from 15 residues. Per the germline V gene, CDR1 is SGHTA and CDR2 is FQGNSA. V lost 7 bases and J lost 10, with 23 bases in between. The CDR3 sequence is CASTLWAGISREQFF. The CDR3 DNA reads TGTGCCAGCACCCTCTGGGCGGGAATTTCAAGGGAGCAGTTCTTC.

This clone was seen repeatedly, ten times or more. The CDR3 sequence is CASSQDPAAGNTIYF. The CDR3 nucleotides read TGCGCCAGCAGCCAAGATCCCGCGGCTGGAAACACCATATATTTT. This chain connects TRBV4-1 to TRBJ1-3, with D uncertain. This CDR3 comprises 15 residues. Trimming cost V 0 bases and J 2 bases, with 8 bases left between them. Germline lookup yields CDR1 MGHRA and CDR2 YSYEKL.